A single sample gave rise to the 11 T cell receptor beta chains below, sequenced in a study of PD-L1 blockade in urothelial cancer. Data came from immunoSEQ multiplex PCR; TCRdb stores just in-frame clones and leaves some out. The sample has some 45,000 clones; approximately 88% are singletons. The starting material was PBMCs, obtained around atezolizumab (anti-PD-L1) treatment. These receptors were taken from a man aged 80 or over with urothelial cancer.

With regard to this clone: An end of the junction does not agree with germline; a read error may underlie this. The V call is TRBV6-5, the J call TRBJ2-3, with a tentative D call TRBD1 (5 bases). Per the germline V gene, CDR1 is MNHEY and CDR2 is SVGAGI. This CDR3 is built from 15 residues. In nucleotides, the CDR3 is TGTGCCAGCACTTACTTTAGGGGTAGCACAGATACGCAGTATTTT. Translation: CASTYFRGSTDTQYF.

The chain carries TRBV5-1 and TRBJ2-3; D possibly corresponds to TRBD1 (6 bases). V was clipped by 4 bases and J by 3 bases, with 9 bases between them. Germline V lookup: CDR1 SGHRS, CDR2 YFSETQ. The CDR3 is 13 amino acids. The CDR3 coding sequence is TGCGCCAGCAGCCTCGGACAGACAGATACGCAGTATTTT. Translated: CASSLGQTDTQYF.

The chain couples TRBV6-4 to TRBJ1-1; TRBD1 is a possible D gene (6 bases). Germline V lookup: CDR1 MRHNA, CDR2 SNTAGT. V lost 6 bases to trimming and J lost 0 bases, with 14 bases between them. This CDR3 comprises 15 residues. The CDR3 reads CASRPDRSVNTEAFF. CDR3 bases: TGTGCCAGCAGACCCGACAGGTCTGTGAACACTGAAGCTTTCTTT.

This sequence joins TRBV11-2 and TRBJ2-1; 14 nucleotides line up with TRBD2. CDR3 length: 16 amino acids. Germline lookup yields CDR1 SGHAT and CDR2 FQNNGV. V lost 3 bases, J lost 7 bases, and 5 bases stayed unmatched. The CDR3 DNA follows: TGTGCCAGCAGCTTCGGACTAGCGGGAGGTCTAAATGAGCAGTTCTTC. Translation gives CASSFGLAGGLNEQFF.

This chain connects TRBV27 to TRBJ2-7, with 11 bases aligning to TRBD1. There are 15 residues in the CDR3. J gave up 6 bases and V 1 base, and 5 bases lay outside the gene matches. Germline V gene lookup returns CDR1 MNHEY and CDR2 SMNVEV (reference sequence). CDR3 sequence (DNA): TGTGCCAGCAGTTTATGGGGACAGGGGGGCCTCGAGCAGTACTTC. Protein: CASSLWGQGGLEQYF.

This chain uses TRBV27 with TRBJ2-3; a weak D match, TRBD1 (6 bases). Germline CDR1 MNHEY, CDR2 SMNVEV (reference sequence). This CDR3 is 13 amino acids long. Deletions cut 9 bases from V and 7 bases from J, with 17 bases between. CDR3 sequence: CARGYGGLNTQYF. The CDR3, as DNA: TGTGCCAGGGGTTATGGGGGCTTAAATACGCAGTATTTT.

This clone is a singleton in its sample. The chain employs TRBV25-1 and TRBJ1-5; TRBD1 might be the D (5 bases). Trimming cost V 1 base and J 1 base, with 11 bases left between them. The germline V gene has CDR1 MGHDK and CDR2 SYGVNS. This CDR3 spans 16 amino acids. CDR3 nucleotide sequence: TGTGCCAGCAGTGAATCCCGGGGGGGGAGCAATCAGCCCCAGCATTTT. It specifies CASSESRGGSNQPQHF.

In its sample, this clone was seen a few times. This chain connects TRBV6-6 to TRBJ2-5; a possible D gene is TRBD2 (6 bases). Deletions cut 6 bases from V and 1 base from J, with 15 bases between. Germline V gene lookup returns CDR1 MNHNY and CDR2 SVGAGI (reference sequence). This CDR3 has 15 amino acids. CDR3 nucleotide sequence: TGTGCCAGCAGCCAAACGGGCGGGGCCCAAGAGACCCAGTACTTC. Translating it yields CASSQTGGAQETQYF.

This clone showed up just a few times. The V call is TRBV6-5, the J call TRBJ1-4; no firm D call. The CDR3 covers 14 residues. Per the germline V gene, CDR1 is MNHEY and CDR2 is SVGAGI. The ends were cut back, 2 bases at V and 6 bases at J, with 10 bases in the middle. CDR3 in amino acids: CASSYRFKDEKLFF. The CDR3 bases are TGTGCCAGCAGTTACCGGTTTAAAGATGAAAAACTGTTTTTT.

The chain links TRBV28 to TRBJ1-1; the match to TRBD1 covers 7 bases. The CDR3 length is 15 residues. From germline, CDR1 is MDHEN and CDR2 SYDVKM. J was trimmed by 3 bases and V by 4 bases; bases with no gene match: 8. Written as DNA, the CDR3 is TGTGCCAGCAGTTCCCCCCGGGGACAGCACACTGAAGCTTTCTTT. Residues: CASSSPRGQHTEAFF.

V and J are TRBV18 and TRBJ2-6; TRBD2 is a possible D gene (5 bases). The CDR3 totals 17 residues. Germline CDR1 is KGHSH and CDR2 is LQKENI. Between the trimmed V and J ends, which lost 3 bases and 3 bases, there was a span of 15 bases. The CDR3 bases are TGTGCCAGCTCACCTTGGCCGCGCGGGCTTGGGGCCAACGTCCTGACTTTC. This encodes CASSPWPRGLGANVLTF.